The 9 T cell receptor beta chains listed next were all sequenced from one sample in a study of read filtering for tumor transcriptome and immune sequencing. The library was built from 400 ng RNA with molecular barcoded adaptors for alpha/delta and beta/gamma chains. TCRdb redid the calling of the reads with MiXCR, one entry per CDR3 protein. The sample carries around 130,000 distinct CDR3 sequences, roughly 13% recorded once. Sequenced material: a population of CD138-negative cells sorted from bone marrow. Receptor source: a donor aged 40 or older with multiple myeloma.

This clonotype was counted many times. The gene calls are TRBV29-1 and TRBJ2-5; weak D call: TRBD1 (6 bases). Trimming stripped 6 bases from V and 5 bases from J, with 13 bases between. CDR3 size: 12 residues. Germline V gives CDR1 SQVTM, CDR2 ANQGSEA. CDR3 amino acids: CSVSGQGETQYF. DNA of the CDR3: TGCAGCGTGTCGGGACAAGGGGAGACCCAGTACTTC. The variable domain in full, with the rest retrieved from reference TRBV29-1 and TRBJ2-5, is SAVISQKPSRDICQRGTSLTIQCQVDSQVTMMFWYRQQPGQSLTLIATANQGSEATYESGFVIDKFPISRPNLTFSTLTVSNMSPEDSSIYLCSVSGQGETQYFGPGTRLLVL.

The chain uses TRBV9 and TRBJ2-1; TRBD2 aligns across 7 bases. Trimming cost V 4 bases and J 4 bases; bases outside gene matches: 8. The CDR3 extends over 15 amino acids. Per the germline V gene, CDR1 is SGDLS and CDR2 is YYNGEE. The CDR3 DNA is TGTGCCAGCAGCCCCCGGGGACTACCTTACAATGAGCAGTTCTTC. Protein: CASSPRGLPYNEQFF.

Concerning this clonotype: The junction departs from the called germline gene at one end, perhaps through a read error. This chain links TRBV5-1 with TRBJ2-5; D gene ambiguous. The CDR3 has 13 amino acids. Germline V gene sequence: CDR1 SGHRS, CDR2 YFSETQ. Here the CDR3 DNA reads TGCGCCAGCAGCTTGGGGACGCAAGGGACCCAGTACTTC. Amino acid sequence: CASSLGTQGTQYF.

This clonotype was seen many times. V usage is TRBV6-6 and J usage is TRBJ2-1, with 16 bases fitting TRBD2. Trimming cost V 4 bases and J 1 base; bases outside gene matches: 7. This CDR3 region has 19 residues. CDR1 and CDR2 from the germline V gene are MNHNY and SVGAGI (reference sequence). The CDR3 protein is CASSLGTSGRAVSYNEQFF. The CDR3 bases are TGTGCCAGCAGTTTGGGGACTAGCGGGAGGGCCGTATCCTACAATGAGCAGTTCTTC.

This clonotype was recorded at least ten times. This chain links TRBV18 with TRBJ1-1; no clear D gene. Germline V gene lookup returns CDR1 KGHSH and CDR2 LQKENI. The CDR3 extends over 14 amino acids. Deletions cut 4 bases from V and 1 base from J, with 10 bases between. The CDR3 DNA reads TGTGCCAGCTCACTTGAGGGCGCGAACACTGAAGCTTTCTTT. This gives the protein CASSLEGANTEAFF.

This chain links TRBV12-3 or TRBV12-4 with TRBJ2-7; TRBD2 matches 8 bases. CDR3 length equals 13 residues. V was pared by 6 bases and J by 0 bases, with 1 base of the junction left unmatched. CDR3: CASSGGGSYEQYF. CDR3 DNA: TGTGCCAGCAGCGGGGGGGGCTCCTACGAGCAGTACTTC.

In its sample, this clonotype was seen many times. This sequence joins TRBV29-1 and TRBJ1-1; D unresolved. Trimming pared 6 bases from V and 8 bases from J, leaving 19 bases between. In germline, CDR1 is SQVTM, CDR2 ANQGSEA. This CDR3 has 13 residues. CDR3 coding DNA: TGCAGCGTGGCGGGTAACAGAGTCCAAGAAGCTTTCTTT. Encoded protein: CSVAGNRVQEAFF.

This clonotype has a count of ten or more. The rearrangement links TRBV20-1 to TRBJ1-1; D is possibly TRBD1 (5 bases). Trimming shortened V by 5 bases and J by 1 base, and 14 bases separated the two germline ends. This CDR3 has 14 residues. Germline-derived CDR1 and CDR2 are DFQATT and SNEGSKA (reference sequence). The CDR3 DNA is TGCAGTGCTTCACACGGGAGGGGGAACACTGAAGCTTTCTTT. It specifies CSASHGRGNTEAFF.

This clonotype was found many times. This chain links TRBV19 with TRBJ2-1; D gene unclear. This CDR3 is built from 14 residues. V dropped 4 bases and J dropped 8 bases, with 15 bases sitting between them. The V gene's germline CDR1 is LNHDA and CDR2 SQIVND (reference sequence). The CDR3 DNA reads TGTGCCAGTAGTAGAGGATCCCCCGGGTATGAGCAGTTCTTC. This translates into CASSRGSPGYEQFF. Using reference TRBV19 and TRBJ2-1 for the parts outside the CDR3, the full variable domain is DGGITQSPKYLFRKEGQNVTLSCEQNLNHDAMYWYRQDPGQGLRLIYYSQIVNDFQKGDIAEGYSVSREKKESFPLTVTSAQKNPTAFYLCASSRGSPGYEQFFGPGTRLTVL.